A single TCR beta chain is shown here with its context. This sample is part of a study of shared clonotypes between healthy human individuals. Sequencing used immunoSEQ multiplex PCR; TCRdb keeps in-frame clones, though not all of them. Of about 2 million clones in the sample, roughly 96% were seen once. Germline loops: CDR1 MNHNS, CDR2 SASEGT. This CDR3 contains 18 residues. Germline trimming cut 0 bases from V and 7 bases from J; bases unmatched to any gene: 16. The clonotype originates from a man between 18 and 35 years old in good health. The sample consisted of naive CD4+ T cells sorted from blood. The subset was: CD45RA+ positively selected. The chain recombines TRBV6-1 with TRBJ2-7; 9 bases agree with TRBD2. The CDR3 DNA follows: TGTGCCAGCAGTGAAGCTAGCCTAGCGGGGAGGGCTAGATTGGAGCAGTACTTC. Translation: CASSEASLAGRARLEQYF.